A selection of T cell receptor beta chains follows, all from one sample in a study of read filtering for tumor transcriptome and immune sequencing. In TCRdb, the reads were re-called with MiXCR into one record per CDR3 protein. Of tens of thousands of distinct CDR3 sequences in the sample, approximately 20% were seen once. The sample was a population of CD138-negative cells sorted from bone marrow. The source of these receptors is a donor at least 40 years old with multiple myeloma. CDR3s include the opening cysteine and the closing phenylalanine or tryptophan. A D gene is named only where the DNA matches it firmly. Clone size appears in some rows only: once, few, many, or a class for an expanded clone.

TRBV12-3/TRBV12-4,-,TRBJ1-3,-,TGTGCCAGCAGACCTAATGACATCCCTGGAAACACCATATATTTT,CASRPNDIPGNTIYF
TRBV6-1,many,TRBJ2-1,TRBD2,TGTGCCAGCAGGGAGTCCGGGACTAGGCACAATGAGCAGTTCTTC,CASRESGTRHNEQFF
TRBV19,-,TRBJ2-3,-,TGTGCCAGTAGTATTGACAGCGGATACACAGATACGCAGTATTTT,CASSIDSGYTDTQYF
TRBV24-1,many,TRBJ2-1,TRBD2,TGTGCCACCAGCCCTAGCGGTTACTCCTACAATGAGCAGTTCTTC,CATSPSGYSYNEQFF
TRBV13,once,TRBJ2-3,-,TGTGCCAGCAGCTTAACTCGGAGTACAGATGCGCAGTATTTT,CASSLTRSTDAQYF
TRBV27,many,TRBJ2-2,TRBD2,TGTGCCAGCAGTTTAGTAGCGGGGGGGCCCGGGGAGCTGTTTTTT,CASSLVAGGPGELFF
TRBV10-3,few,TRBJ2-5,TRBD1,TGTGCCATCAGTCTCGGACAGGGGTCGGGAGAGACCCAGTACTTC,CAISLGQGSGETQYF
TRBV5-4,many,TRBJ1-1,-,TGTGCCAGCAGCGGACAGCAAACTGAAGCTTTCTTT,CASSGQQTEAFF
TRBV6-6,many,TRBJ2-5,-,TGTGCCAGCACCCCTCGACAGGTGGGGTCGAAGGAGACCCAGTACTTC,CASTPRQVGSKETQYF
TRBV29-1,many,TRBJ1-4,TRBD1,TGCAGCGTTCGGACAGGGAAGGAAAAACTGTTTTTT,CSVRTGKEKLFF
TRBV23-1,many,TRBJ2-1,-,TGCGCCAGCAGTCAGCTAGCCCGGAGCTCCTACAATGAGCAGTTCTTC,CASSQLARSSYNEQFF
TRBV4-2,-,TRBJ2-7,TRBD2,TGTGCCAGCAGCCAAGGGTACTCTGGGCGGGAGGGCCGGGAGCAGTACTTC,CASSQGYSGREGREQYF
TRBV27,many,TRBJ2-3,-,TGTGCCAGCAGTTCACTGGAGGTGGATACGCAGTATTTT,CASSSLEVDTQYF